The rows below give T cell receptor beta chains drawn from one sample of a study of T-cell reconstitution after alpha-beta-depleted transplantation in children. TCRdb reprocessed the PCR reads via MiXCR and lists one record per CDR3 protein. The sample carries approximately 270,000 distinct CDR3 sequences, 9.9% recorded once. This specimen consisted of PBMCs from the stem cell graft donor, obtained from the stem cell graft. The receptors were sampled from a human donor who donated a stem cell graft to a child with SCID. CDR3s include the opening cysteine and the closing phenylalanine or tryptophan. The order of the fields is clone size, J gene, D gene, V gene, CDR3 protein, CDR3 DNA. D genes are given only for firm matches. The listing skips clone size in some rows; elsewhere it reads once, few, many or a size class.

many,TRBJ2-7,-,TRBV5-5,CASSPVGVPSEQYF,TGTGCCAGCAGCCCGGTTGGGGTACCCTCCGAGCAGTACTTC
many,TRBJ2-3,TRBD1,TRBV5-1,CASSLGQGDTQYF,TGCGCCAGCAGTTTAGGACAGGGAGATACGCAGTATTTT
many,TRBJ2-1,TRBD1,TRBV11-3,CASSLVAPGQGAAYNEQFF,TGTGCCAGCAGCTTAGTAGCGCCGGGACAGGGGGCGGCCTACAATGAGCAGTTCTTC
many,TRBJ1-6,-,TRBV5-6,CASSLGQRSPLHF,TGTGCCAGCAGCTTGGGACAGCGTTCACCCCTCCACTTT
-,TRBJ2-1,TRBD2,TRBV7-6,CASSLENPTSGGGNEQFF,TGTGCCAGCAGCTTAGAGAACCCCACTAGCGGGGGGGGGAATGAGCAGTTCTTC
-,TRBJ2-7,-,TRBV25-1,CASSEGTLEQYF,TGTGCCAGCAGTGAGGGGACCCTCGAGCAGTACTTC
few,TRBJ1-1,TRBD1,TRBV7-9,CASSPDRGDTEAFF,TGTGCCAGCAGCCCGGACAGGGGCGATACTGAAGCTTTCTTT
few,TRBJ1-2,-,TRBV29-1,CSVLVSSYGYTF,TGCAGCGTTTTAGTGTCCTCCTATGGCTACACCTTC
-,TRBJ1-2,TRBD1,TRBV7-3,CASSPGTGVYGYTF,TGTGCCAGCAGCCCCGGGACAGGGGTCTATGGCTACACCTTC
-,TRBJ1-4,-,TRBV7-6,CASSLWQAEKLFF,TGTGCCAGCAGCTTGTGGCAAGCTGAAAAACTGTTTTTT
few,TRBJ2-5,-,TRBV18,CASSPDSQETQYF,TGTGCCAGCTCACCGGACAGCCAAGAGACCCAGTACTTC